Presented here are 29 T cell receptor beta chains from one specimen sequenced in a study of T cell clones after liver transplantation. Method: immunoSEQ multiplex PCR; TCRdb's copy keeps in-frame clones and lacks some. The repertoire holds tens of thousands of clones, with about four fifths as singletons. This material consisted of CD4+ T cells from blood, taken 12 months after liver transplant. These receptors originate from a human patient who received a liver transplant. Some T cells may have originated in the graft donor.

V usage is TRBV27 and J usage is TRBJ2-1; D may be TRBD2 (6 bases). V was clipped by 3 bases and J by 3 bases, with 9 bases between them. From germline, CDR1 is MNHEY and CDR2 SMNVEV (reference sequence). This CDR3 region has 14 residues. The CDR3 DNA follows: TGTGCCAGCAGTTTGACCGGGAGCTACAATGAGCAGTTCTTC. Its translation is CASSLTGSYNEQFF.

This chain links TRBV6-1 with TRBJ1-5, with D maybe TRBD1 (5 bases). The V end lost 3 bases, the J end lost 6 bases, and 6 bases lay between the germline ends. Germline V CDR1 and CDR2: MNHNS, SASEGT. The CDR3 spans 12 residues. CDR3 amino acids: CASSDRAQPQHF. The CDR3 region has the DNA TGTGCCAGCAGTGACAGGGCTCAGCCCCAGCATTTT.

The DNA for the CDR3 is TGTGCCAGCGGGGGGGGCCACTATGGCTACACCTTC. It encodes CASGGGHYGYTF. The V and J genes are TRBV27 and TRBJ1-2; tentatively, D is TRBD1 (6 bases). The V gene's germline CDR1 is MNHEY and CDR2 SMNVEV (reference sequence). The germline V and J ends were trimmed by 8 bases and 3 bases, with 10 bases remaining between them. The CDR3 runs 12 residues.

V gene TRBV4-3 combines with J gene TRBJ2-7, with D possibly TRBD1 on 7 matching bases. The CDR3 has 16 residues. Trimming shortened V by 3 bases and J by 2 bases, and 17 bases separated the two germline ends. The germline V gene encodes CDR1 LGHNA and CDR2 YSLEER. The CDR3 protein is CASSHLGGGTTYEQYF. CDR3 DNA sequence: TGCGCCAGCAGCCATCTAGGGGGCGGGACCACCTACGAGCAGTACTTC.

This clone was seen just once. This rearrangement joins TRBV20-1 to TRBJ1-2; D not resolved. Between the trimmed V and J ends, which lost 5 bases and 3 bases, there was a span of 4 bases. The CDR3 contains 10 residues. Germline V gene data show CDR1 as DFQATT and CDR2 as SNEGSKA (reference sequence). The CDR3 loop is CSAGDYGYTF. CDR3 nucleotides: TGCAGTGCTGGGGACTATGGCTACACCTTC.

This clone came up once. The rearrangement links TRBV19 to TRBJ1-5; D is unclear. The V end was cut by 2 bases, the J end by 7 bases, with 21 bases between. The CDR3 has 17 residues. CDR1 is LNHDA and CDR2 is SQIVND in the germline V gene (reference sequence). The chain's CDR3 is CASSIRRGTRASQPQHF. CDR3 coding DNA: TGTGCCAGTAGTATACGCCGGGGTACAAGGGCTTCACAGCCCCAGCATTTT. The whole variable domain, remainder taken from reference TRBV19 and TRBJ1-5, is DGGITQSPKYLFRKEGQNVTLSCEQNLNHDAMYWYRQDPGQGLRLIYYSQIVNDFQKGDIAEGYSVSREKKESFPLTVTSAQKNPTAFYLCASSIRRGTRASQPQHFGDGTRLSIL.

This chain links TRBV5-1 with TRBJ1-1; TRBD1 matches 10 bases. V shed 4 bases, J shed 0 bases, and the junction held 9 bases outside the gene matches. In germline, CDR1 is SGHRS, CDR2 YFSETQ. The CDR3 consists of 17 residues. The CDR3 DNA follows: TGCGCCAGCAGCACTCGGACAGGGGGGCTCATGAACACTGAAGCTTTCTTT. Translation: CASSTRTGGLMNTEAFF.

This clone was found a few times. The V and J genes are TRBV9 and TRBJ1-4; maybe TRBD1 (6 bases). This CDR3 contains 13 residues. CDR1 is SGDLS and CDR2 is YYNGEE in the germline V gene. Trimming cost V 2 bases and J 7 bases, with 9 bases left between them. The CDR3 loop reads CASSVQGSEKLFF. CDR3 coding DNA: TGTGCCAGCAGCGTCCAGGGGAGTGAAAAACTGTTTTTT.

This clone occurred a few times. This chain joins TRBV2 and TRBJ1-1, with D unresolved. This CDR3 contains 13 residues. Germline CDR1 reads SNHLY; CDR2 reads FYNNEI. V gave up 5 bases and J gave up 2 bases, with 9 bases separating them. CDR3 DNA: TGTGCCAGCAGTCGCGATGGAAACACTGAAGCTTTCTTT. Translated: CASSRDGNTEAFF.

The CDR3: CASSWIPSGTGELFF. Here the CDR3 DNA reads TGTGCCAGCAGCTGGATACCTAGCGGAACCGGGGAGCTGTTTTTT. The chain combines TRBV7-2 with TRBJ2-2; 7 bases are a match to TRBD2. The CDR3 spans 15 residues. Per germline, CDR1 SGHTA and CDR2 FQGNSA. Trimming cost V 4 bases and J 5 bases; bases outside gene matches: 7.

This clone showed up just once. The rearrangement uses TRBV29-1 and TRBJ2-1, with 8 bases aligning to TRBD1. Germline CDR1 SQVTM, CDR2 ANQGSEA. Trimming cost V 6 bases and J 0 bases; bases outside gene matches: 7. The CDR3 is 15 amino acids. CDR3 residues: CSVRRGQGSYNEQFF. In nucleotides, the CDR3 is TGCAGCGTGCGCAGGGGGCAAGGCTCCTACAATGAGCAGTTCTTC.

The CDR3 loop reads CASSQGRGNQPQHF. CDR3 nucleotide sequence: TGTGCCAGCAGCCAGGGAAGGGGTAATCAGCCCCAGCATTTT. The chain couples TRBV7-6 to TRBJ1-5; D might be TRBD1 (5 bases). V lost 5 bases and J 4 bases, leaving 12 bases between the germline ends. The CDR3 is 14 amino acids. In germline, CDR1 is SGHVS, CDR2 FNYEAQ.

CDR3 amino acids: CASSLLGGYAEAFF. CDR3 nucleotides: TGTGCCAGCTCACTCTTGGGGGGGTACGCTGAAGCTTTCTTT. The chain links TRBV18 to TRBJ1-1, with D maybe TRBD1 (5 bases). The ends were cut back, 4 bases at V and 6 bases at J, with 15 bases in the middle. CDR3 length: 14 amino acids. Germline V CDR1 and CDR2: KGHSH, LQKENI.

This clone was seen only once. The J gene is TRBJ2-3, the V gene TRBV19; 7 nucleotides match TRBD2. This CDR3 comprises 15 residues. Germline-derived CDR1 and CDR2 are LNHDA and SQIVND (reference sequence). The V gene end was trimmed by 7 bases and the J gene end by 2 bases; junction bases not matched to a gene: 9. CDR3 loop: CASKSLADFTDTQYF. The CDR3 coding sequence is TGTGCCAGTAAATCCCTAGCGGACTTCACAGATACGCAGTATTTT.

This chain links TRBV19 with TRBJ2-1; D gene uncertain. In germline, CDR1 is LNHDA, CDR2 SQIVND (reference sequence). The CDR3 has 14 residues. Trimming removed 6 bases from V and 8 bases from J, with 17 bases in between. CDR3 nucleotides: TGTGCCAGTAGCCTTACAGACACCCGCGATGAGCAGTTCTTC. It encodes CASSLTDTRDEQFF.

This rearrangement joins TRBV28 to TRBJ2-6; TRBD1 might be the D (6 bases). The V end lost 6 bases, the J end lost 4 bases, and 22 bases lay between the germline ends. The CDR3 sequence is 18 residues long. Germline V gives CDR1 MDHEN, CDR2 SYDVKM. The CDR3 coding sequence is TGTGCCAGCAGCCGCTCCGGGACAACTTATTCCGGGGCCAACGTCCTGACTTTC. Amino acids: CASSRSGTTYSGANVLTF.

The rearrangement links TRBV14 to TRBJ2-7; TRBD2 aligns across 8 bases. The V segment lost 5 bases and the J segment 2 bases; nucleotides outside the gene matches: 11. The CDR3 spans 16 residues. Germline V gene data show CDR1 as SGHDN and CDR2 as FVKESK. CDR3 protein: CASSFRAGAGTYEQYF. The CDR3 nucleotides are TGTGCCAGCAGCTTTCGAGCGGGAGCAGGAACCTACGAGCAGTACTTC.

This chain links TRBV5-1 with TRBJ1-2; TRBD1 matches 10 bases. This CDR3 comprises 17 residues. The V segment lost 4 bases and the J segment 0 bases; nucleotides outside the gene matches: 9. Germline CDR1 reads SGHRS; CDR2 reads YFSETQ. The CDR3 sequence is CASSRQGAREANYGYTF. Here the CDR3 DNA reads TGCGCCAGCAGCAGACAGGGGGCGCGAGAAGCTAACTATGGCTACACCTTC.

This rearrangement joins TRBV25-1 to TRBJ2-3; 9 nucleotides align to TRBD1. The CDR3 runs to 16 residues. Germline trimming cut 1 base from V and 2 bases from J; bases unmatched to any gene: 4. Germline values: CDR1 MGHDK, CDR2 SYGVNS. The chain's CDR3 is CASSELGQGFTDTQYF. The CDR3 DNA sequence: TGTGCCAGCAGTGAATTGGGACAGGGATTCACAGATACGCAGTATTTT.

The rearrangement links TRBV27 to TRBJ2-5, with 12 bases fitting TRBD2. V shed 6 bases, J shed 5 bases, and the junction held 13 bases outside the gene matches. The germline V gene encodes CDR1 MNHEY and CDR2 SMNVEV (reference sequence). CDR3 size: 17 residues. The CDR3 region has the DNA TGTGCCAGCAGGTCCCTAGCGGGAGGGCTTGCGTATGAGACCCAGTACTTC. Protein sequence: CASRSLAGGLAYETQYF.

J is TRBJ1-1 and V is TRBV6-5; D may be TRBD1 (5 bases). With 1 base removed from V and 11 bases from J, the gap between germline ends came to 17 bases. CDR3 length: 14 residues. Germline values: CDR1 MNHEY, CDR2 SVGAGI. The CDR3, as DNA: TGTGCCAGCAGTTACTTGAACCCGGGGGTCAGGGCTTTCTTT. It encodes CASSYLNPGVRAFF.

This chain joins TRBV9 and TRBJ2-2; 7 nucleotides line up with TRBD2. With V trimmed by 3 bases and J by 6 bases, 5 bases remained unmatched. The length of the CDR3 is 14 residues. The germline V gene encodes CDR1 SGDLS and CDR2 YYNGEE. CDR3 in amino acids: CASSGWEGAGELFF. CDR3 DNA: TGTGCCAGCAGCGGGTGGGAGGGAGCCGGGGAGCTGTTTTTT.

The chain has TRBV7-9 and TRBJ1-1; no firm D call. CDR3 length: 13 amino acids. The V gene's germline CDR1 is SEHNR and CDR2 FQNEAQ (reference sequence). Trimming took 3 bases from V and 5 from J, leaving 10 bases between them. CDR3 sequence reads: CASSFARGTEAFF. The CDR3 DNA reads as TGTGCCAGCAGCTTCGCCCGTGGGACTGAAGCTTTCTTT.

CDR3 sequence reads: CASSSIVQGLYEQYF. The CDR3 nucleotides are TGTGCCAGCAGCTCAATAGTCCAGGGCCTTTACGAGCAGTACTTC. The chain uses TRBV27 and TRBJ2-7, with TRBD1 as a possible D gene (5 bases). The germline V gene encodes CDR1 MNHEY and CDR2 SMNVEV (reference sequence). V dropped 6 bases and J dropped 4 bases, with 19 bases sitting between them. The CDR3 loop spans 15 amino acids.

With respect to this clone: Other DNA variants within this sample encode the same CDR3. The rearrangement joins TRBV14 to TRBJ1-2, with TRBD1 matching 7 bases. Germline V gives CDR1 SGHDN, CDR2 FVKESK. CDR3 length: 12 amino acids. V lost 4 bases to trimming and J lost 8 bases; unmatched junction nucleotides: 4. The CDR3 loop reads CASSPDRAGYTF. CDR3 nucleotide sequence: TGTGCCAGCAGCCCAGACAGGGCGGGCTACACCTTC.

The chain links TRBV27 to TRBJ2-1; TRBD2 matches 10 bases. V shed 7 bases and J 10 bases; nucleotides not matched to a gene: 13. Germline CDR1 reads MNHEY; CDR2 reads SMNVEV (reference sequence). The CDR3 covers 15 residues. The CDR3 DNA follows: TGTGCCAGCACCCGAACTAGCGGGGCGCCTGGGGAGCAGTTCTTC. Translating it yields CASTRTSGAPGEQFF.

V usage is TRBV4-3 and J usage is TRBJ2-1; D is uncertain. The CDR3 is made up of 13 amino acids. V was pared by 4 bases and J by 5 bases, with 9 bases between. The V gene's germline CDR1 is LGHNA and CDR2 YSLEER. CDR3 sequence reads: CASSLHRNNEQFF. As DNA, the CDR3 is TGCGCCAGCAGCCTCCACCGAAACAATGAGCAGTTCTTC.

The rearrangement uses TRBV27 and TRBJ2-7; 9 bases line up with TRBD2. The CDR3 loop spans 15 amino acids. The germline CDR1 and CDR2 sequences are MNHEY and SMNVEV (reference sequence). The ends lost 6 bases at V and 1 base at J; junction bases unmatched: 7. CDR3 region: CASRLAGVESYEQYF. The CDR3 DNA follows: TGTGCCAGCAGGTTAGCGGGAGTGGAGTCCTACGAGCAGTACTTC.

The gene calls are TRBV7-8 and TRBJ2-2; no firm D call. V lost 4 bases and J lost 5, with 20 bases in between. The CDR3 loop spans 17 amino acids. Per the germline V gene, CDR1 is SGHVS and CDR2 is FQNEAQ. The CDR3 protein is CASSSSSKTRWTGELFF. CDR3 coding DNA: TGTGCCAGCAGCTCCTCCTCGAAAACGAGATGGACCGGGGAGCTGTTTTTT.